These T cell receptor beta chains were read from a single sample in a study of response to subunit inactivated influenza vaccine. TCRdb used MiXCR to reprocess the RT-PCR reads, holding one entry per CDR3 protein. In the table there are hundreds of thousands of distinct CDR3 sequences, approximately 7.6% of which are singletons. Specimen: PBMCs from blood, collected roughly 24 months after vaccination. Every receptor here comes from a man aged 50-75 years who received an inactivated influenza vaccine. Both conserved end residues are part of each CDR3. A D gene is named only where the DNA matches it firmly. Clone size is not always given. Where it is, it says once, few, many or a class for expanded clones.

j_call: TRBJ2-4; v_call: TRBV4-1; d_call: -; clone_size: many; cdr3_length: 18; cdr3_aa: CASSPGPRDPRVGNIQYF; cdr3_nt: TGCGCCAGCAGCCCCGGCCCTAGAGATCCCAGAGTTGGGAACATTCAGTACTTC
j_call: TRBJ1-2; v_call: TRBV30; d_call: TRBD1; clone_size: -; cdr3_length: 13; cdr3_aa: CAWSRQGPSGYTF; cdr3_nt: TGTGCCTGGAGCCGACAGGGCCCCAGTGGCTACACCTTC
j_call: TRBJ1-2; v_call: TRBV7-2; d_call: -; clone_size: few; cdr3_length: 15; cdr3_aa: CASSKMEPGRNGYTF; cdr3_nt: TGTGCCAGCAGCAAAATGGAACCCGGGCGGAATGGCTACACCTTC
j_call: TRBJ2-1; v_call: TRBV2; d_call: -; clone_size: -; cdr3_length: 14; cdr3_aa: CASSDYVDNNEQFF; cdr3_nt: TGTGCCAGCAGTGATTACGTGGATAACAATGAGCAGTTCTTC
j_call: TRBJ2-2; v_call: TRBV14; d_call: -; clone_size: -; cdr3_length: 15; cdr3_aa: CASSRAGHLTGELFF; cdr3_nt: TGTGCCAGCAGCCGAGCGGGACACCTGACCGGGGAGCTGTTTTTT
j_call: TRBJ2-7; v_call: TRBV6-1; d_call: -; clone_size: few; cdr3_length: 12; cdr3_aa: CASSEAAYEQYF; cdr3_nt: TGTGCCAGCAGTGAGGCTGCCTACGAGCAGTACTTC
j_call: TRBJ2-1; v_call: TRBV6-2/TRBV6-3; d_call: -; clone_size: many; cdr3_length: 15; cdr3_aa: CASSYLGGLNNEQFF; cdr3_nt: TGTGCCAGCAGTTACCTTGGCGGTCTGAACAATGAGCAGTTCTTC
j_call: TRBJ2-3; v_call: TRBV15; d_call: TRBD2; clone_size: many; cdr3_length: 15; cdr3_aa: CATSTLTSSTDTQYF; cdr3_nt: TGTGCCACCAGCACCCTGACTAGCAGCACAGATACGCAGTATTTT
j_call: TRBJ1-1; v_call: TRBV11-2; d_call: -; clone_size: -; cdr3_length: 14; cdr3_aa: CASSLQAGNTEAFF; cdr3_nt: TGTGCCAGCAGCTTGCAGGCTGGTAACACTGAAGCTTTCTTT
j_call: TRBJ2-2; v_call: TRBV11-2; d_call: TRBD2; clone_size: many; cdr3_length: 14; cdr3_aa: CASSLGTSFGELFF; cdr3_nt: TGTGCCAGCAGCTTAGGGACTAGCTTCGGGGAGCTGTTTTTT
j_call: TRBJ1-2; v_call: TRBV7-9; d_call: -; clone_size: -; cdr3_length: 15; cdr3_aa: CASSLVVVGPYGYTF; cdr3_nt: TGTGCCAGCAGCTTAGTCGTTGTGGGACCCTATGGCTACACCTTC
j_call: TRBJ2-2; v_call: TRBV6-1; d_call: TRBD2; clone_size: few; cdr3_length: 17; cdr3_aa: CASTLAAGGPGTGELFF; cdr3_nt: TGTGCCAGCACCTTGGCTGCGGGAGGGCCGGGGACCGGGGAGCTGTTTTTT
j_call: TRBJ2-2; v_call: TRBV10-3; d_call: -; clone_size: -; cdr3_length: 12; cdr3_aa: CAISGETGELFF; cdr3_nt: TGTGCCATATCTGGGGAGACCGGGGAGCTGTTTTTT
j_call: TRBJ2-7; v_call: TRBV20-1; d_call: -; clone_size: many; cdr3_length: 14; cdr3_aa: CSARDTSLGYEQYF; cdr3_nt: TGCAGTGCTAGAGATACTAGCTTGGGCTACGAGCAGTACTTC
j_call: TRBJ1-4; v_call: TRBV28; d_call: -; clone_size: many; cdr3_length: 15; cdr3_aa: CASSHGRNPNEKLFF; cdr3_nt: TGTGCCAGCAGTCACGGACGGAATCCTAATGAAAAACTGTTTTTT
j_call: TRBJ2-3; v_call: TRBV18; d_call: -; clone_size: many; cdr3_length: 15; cdr3_aa: CASSPKGGSTDTQYF; cdr3_nt: TGTGCCAGCTCACCAAAAGGTGGAAGCACAGATACGCAGTATTTT
j_call: TRBJ2-3; v_call: TRBV4-1; d_call: -; clone_size: few; cdr3_length: 18; cdr3_aa: CASSQDFGPRIATDTQYF; cdr3_nt: TGCGCCAGCAGCCAAGATTTCGGGCCACGAATTGCCACAGATACGCAGTATTTT
j_call: TRBJ2-7; v_call: TRBV12-3/TRBV12-4; d_call: TRBD2; clone_size: many; cdr3_length: 14; cdr3_aa: CASSLAGGSYEQYF; cdr3_nt: TGTGCCAGCAGCTTAGCGGGAGGCTCCTACGAGCAGTACTTC
j_call: TRBJ2-7; v_call: TRBV7-2; d_call: -; clone_size: -; cdr3_length: 12; cdr3_aa: CASSSPLYEQYF; cdr3_nt: TGTGCCAGCAGCTCCCCCCTCTACGAGCAGTACTTC
j_call: TRBJ2-7; v_call: TRBV28; d_call: -; clone_size: few; cdr3_length: 12; cdr3_aa: CASRGASYEQYF; cdr3_nt: TGTGCCAGCAGGGGGGCGTCCTACGAGCAGTACTTC
j_call: TRBJ2-1; v_call: TRBV7-5; d_call: -; clone_size: -; cdr3_length: 14; cdr3_aa: CISVPPGTGSEQFF; cdr3_nt: -
j_call: TRBJ2-3; v_call: TRBV12-3/TRBV12-4; d_call: -; clone_size: -; cdr3_length: 12; cdr3_aa: CASSVNTDTQYF; cdr3_nt: TGTGCCAGCAGTGTGAACACAGATACGCAGTATTTT
j_call: TRBJ2-2; v_call: TRBV10-2; d_call: -; clone_size: few; cdr3_length: 17; cdr3_aa: CASSELGGGWGTGELFF; cdr3_nt: TGCGCCAGCAGTGAGTTAGGCGGAGGCTGGGGCACCGGGGAGCTGTTTTTT
j_call: TRBJ1-2; v_call: TRBV27; d_call: -; clone_size: -; cdr3_length: 13; cdr3_aa: CASSLSQVAGYTF; cdr3_nt: TGTGCCAGCAGTTTGTCACAGGTGGCTGGCTACACCTTC
j_call: TRBJ1-1; v_call: TRBV29-1; d_call: -; clone_size: many; cdr3_length: 12; cdr3_aa: CSGHTGYTEAFF; cdr3_nt: TGCAGCGGCCATACAGGGTACACTGAAGCTTTCTTT
j_call: TRBJ2-7; v_call: TRBV11-2; d_call: TRBD2; clone_size: many; cdr3_length: 13; cdr3_aa: CASLAGGGYEQYF; cdr3_nt: TGTGCCAGCCTAGCGGGAGGGGGATACGAGCAGTACTTC
j_call: TRBJ2-3; v_call: TRBV15; d_call: -; clone_size: -; cdr3_length: 13; cdr3_aa: CATSIGSTDTQYF; cdr3_nt: TGTGCCACCAGCATCGGTAGCACAGATACGCAGTATTTT
j_call: TRBJ1-4; v_call: TRBV12-3/TRBV12-4; d_call: TRBD1; clone_size: many; cdr3_length: 16; cdr3_aa: CASSLARTGGSEKLFF; cdr3_nt: TGTGCCAGCAGTTTAGCAAGGACAGGGGGAAGTGAAAAACTGTTTTTT
j_call: TRBJ2-7; v_call: TRBV12-3/TRBV12-4; d_call: -; clone_size: many; cdr3_length: 13; cdr3_aa: CASSLFRGYEQYF; cdr3_nt: TGTGCCAGCAGTTTATTTCGGGGCTACGAGCAGTACTTC
j_call: TRBJ2-1; v_call: TRBV20-1; d_call: TRBD2; clone_size: many; cdr3_length: 16; cdr3_aa: CSARLAGVGSYNEQFF; cdr3_nt: TGCAGTGCTAGACTAGCGGGAGTGGGGTCCTACAATGAGCAGTTCTTC
j_call: TRBJ2-5; v_call: TRBV18; d_call: TRBD2; clone_size: few; cdr3_length: 17; cdr3_aa: CASSPATSGRAIETQYF; cdr3_nt: TGTGCCAGCTCACCAGCAACTAGCGGGAGGGCCATAGAGACCCAGTACTTC
j_call: TRBJ2-1; v_call: TRBV7-8; d_call: TRBD1; clone_size: few; cdr3_length: 14; cdr3_aa: CASGTGGFNNEQFF; cdr3_nt: TGTGCCAGCGGGACAGGGGGCTTTAACAATGAGCAGTTCTTC
j_call: TRBJ1-5; v_call: TRBV5-1; d_call: -; clone_size: -; cdr3_length: 15; cdr3_aa: CASSPSGVRNQPQHF; cdr3_nt: TGCGCCAGCAGCCCCTCTGGGGTTCGCAATCAGCCCCAGCATTTT
j_call: TRBJ2-3; v_call: TRBV20-1; d_call: -; clone_size: -; cdr3_length: 14; cdr3_aa: CSASVPGVSDTQYF; cdr3_nt: TGCAGTGCTAGTGTACCGGGGGTCTCAGATACGCAGTATTTT
j_call: TRBJ2-3; v_call: TRBV7-6; d_call: -; clone_size: many; cdr3_length: 15; cdr3_aa: CASSLGLGSTDTQYF; cdr3_nt: TGTGCCAGCAGCCTGGGACTCGGCAGCACAGATACGCAGTATTTT
j_call: TRBJ2-5; v_call: TRBV10-1; d_call: -; clone_size: few; cdr3_length: 14; cdr3_aa: CASSESRGQETQYF; cdr3_nt: TGCGCCAGCAGTGAGTCTCGGGGGCAAGAGACCCAGTACTTC
j_call: TRBJ2-1; v_call: TRBV7-9; d_call: -; clone_size: few; cdr3_length: 14; cdr3_aa: CASSLDPNGVAQFF; cdr3_nt: TGTGCCAGCAGCTTAGACCCTAACGGGGTTGCGCAGTTCTTC
j_call: TRBJ2-1; v_call: TRBV20-1; d_call: -; clone_size: many; cdr3_length: 15; cdr3_aa: CSATPMSRTQREQFF; cdr3_nt: TGCAGTGCCACACCCATGTCTAGGACACAGAGAGAGCAGTTCTTC
j_call: TRBJ2-1; v_call: TRBV20-1; d_call: TRBD2; clone_size: -; cdr3_length: 17; cdr3_aa: CSARDDLAGGIYNEQFF; cdr3_nt: TGCAGTGCTAGAGATGACCTAGCGGGGGGGATATACAATGAGCAGTTCTTC
j_call: TRBJ2-2; v_call: TRBV4-3; d_call: -; clone_size: -; cdr3_length: 17; cdr3_aa: CASSQDAARSGTGELFF; cdr3_nt: TGCGCCAGCAGCCAAGATGCGGCTAGGTCGGGGACCGGGGAGCTGTTTTTT
j_call: TRBJ2-2; v_call: TRBV4-3; d_call: -; clone_size: -; cdr3_length: 15; cdr3_aa: CASSLRRETAGELFF; cdr3_nt: TGCGCCAGCAGCCTCAGACGGGAGACGGCCGGGGAGCTGTTTTTT
j_call: TRBJ2-5; v_call: TRBV24-1; d_call: -; clone_size: -; cdr3_length: 16; cdr3_aa: CATSDLTTPGRETQYF; cdr3_nt: TGTGCCACCAGTGATTTGACAACACCGGGGCGGGAGACCCAGTACTTC
j_call: TRBJ2-1; v_call: TRBV15; d_call: -; clone_size: -; cdr3_length: 15; cdr3_aa: CATSRDYKTYNEQFF; cdr3_nt: TGTGCCACCAGCAGAGATTACAAGACCTACAATGAGCAGTTCTTC
j_call: TRBJ2-2; v_call: TRBV7-2; d_call: TRBD2; clone_size: few; cdr3_length: 15; cdr3_aa: CASSLHGGAIGELFF; cdr3_nt: TGTGCCAGCAGCTTACACGGGGGGGCAATCGGGGAGCTGTTTTTT
j_call: TRBJ2-2; v_call: TRBV10-3; d_call: -; clone_size: -; cdr3_length: 15; cdr3_aa: CAISEASALAGELFF; cdr3_nt: TGTGCCATCAGTGAGGCTAGCGCCCTCGCCGGGGAGCTGTTTTTT
j_call: TRBJ2-3; v_call: TRBV5-4; d_call: -; clone_size: -; cdr3_length: 14; cdr3_aa: CASSKDSFTDTQYF; cdr3_nt: TGTGCCAGCAGCAAGGACAGTTTCACAGATACGCAGTATTTT
j_call: TRBJ2-2; v_call: TRBV20-1; d_call: TRBD1; clone_size: -; cdr3_length: 14; cdr3_aa: CSAGTATTTGELFF; cdr3_nt: TGCAGTGCGGGGACAGCGACAACCACCGGGGAGCTGTTTTTT
j_call: TRBJ2-3; v_call: TRBV10-3; d_call: -; clone_size: many; cdr3_length: 12; cdr3_aa: CAISETPGHLYF; cdr3_nt: TGTGCCATCAGTGAGACCCCGGGACATCTGTATTTT
j_call: TRBJ1-1; v_call: TRBV5-1; d_call: -; clone_size: many; cdr3_length: 15; cdr3_aa: CASSSREGVGTEAFF; cdr3_nt: TGCGCCAGCAGCTCCCGTGAGGGGGTCGGCACTGAAGCTTTCTTT
j_call: TRBJ2-5; v_call: TRBV20-1; d_call: -; clone_size: -; cdr3_length: 13; cdr3_aa: CSASRPVGETQYF; cdr3_nt: TGCAGTGCTAGTCGCCCAGTGGGGGAGACCCAGTACTTC
j_call: TRBJ2-2; v_call: TRBV24-1; d_call: -; clone_size: many; cdr3_length: 14; cdr3_aa: CATSDSIVTGELFF; cdr3_nt: TGTGCCACCAGTGATTCGATAGTAACCGGGGAGCTGTTTTTT
j_call: TRBJ2-7; v_call: TRBV20-1; d_call: -; clone_size: few; cdr3_length: 11; cdr3_aa: CSAYDSYEQYF; cdr3_nt: TGCAGTGCTTACGACTCCTACGAGCAGTACTTC